The present T cell receptor beta chain was sequenced within a study of blood T cells in healthy people across ages. Study-level findings and limits: Across the age range, TCR beta diversity per million T cells fell in a roughly linear way.

This clonotype turned up a few times. Its antigen remains unknown. The CDR3 extends over 13 amino acids. The germline CDR1 and CDR2 sequences are DFQATT and SNEGSKA (reference sequence). V shed 2 bases, J shed 5 bases, and the junction held 2 bases outside the gene matches. The authors ran a second PCR of about 6 to 11 cycles using a sample-barcoded 5' primer and a J-beta primer mix. Each CDR3 protein gets one entry after TCRdb re-called the 5' RACE reads with MiXCR. Of 980,000 or so distinct CDR3 sequences listed, under 50% were seen once; the top ten hold 13%. This chain links TRBV20-1 with TRBJ1-1; 10 nucleotides align to TRBD1. The source of this sequence is a man aged 25 to 45 in good health. The specimen was blood. CDR3 bases: TGCAGTGCTAGACGACAGGGGGCAACTGAAGCTTTCTTT. The encoded protein is CSARRQGATEAFF.